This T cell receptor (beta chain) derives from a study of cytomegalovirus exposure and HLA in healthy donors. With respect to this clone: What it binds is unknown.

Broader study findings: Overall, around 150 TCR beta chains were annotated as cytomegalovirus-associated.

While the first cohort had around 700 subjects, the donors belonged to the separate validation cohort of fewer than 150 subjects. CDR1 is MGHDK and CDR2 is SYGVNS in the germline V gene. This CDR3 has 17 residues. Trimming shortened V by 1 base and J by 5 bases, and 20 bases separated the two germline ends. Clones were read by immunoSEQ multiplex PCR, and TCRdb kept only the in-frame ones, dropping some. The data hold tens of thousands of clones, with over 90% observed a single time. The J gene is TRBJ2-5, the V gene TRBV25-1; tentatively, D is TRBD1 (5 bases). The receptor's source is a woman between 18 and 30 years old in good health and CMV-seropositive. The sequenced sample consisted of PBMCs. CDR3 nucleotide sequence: TGTGCCAGCAGTGAATCTGCAGGGTCCCCCCCCTGGGAGACCCAGTACTTC. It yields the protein CASSESAGSPPWETQYF.